This TCR beta chain was sequenced during a study of T cell responses to AZD1222 COVID-19 vaccine. The protocol was immunoSEQ multiplex PCR, while the TCRdb copy is restricted to in-frame clones and leaves out a portion. The sample holds approximately 110,000 clones; approximately 90% are singletons and the top ten take about 2.3%. Per germline, CDR1 SEHNR and CDR2 FQNEAQ (reference sequence). The V segment lost 0 bases and the J segment 2 bases; nucleotides outside the gene matches: 0. CDR3 length equals 16 residues. The origin of this receptor is an adult in good health. The J gene is TRBJ2-1, the V gene TRBV7-9, with TRBD2 identical over 11 bases. Sample: peripheral blood, taken on day 0 of AZD1222 vaccination. DNA of the CDR3: TGTGCCAGCAGCTTAGCTAGCGGGGGGGCCTACAATGAGCAGTTCTTC. Residues: CASSLASGGAYNEQFF.